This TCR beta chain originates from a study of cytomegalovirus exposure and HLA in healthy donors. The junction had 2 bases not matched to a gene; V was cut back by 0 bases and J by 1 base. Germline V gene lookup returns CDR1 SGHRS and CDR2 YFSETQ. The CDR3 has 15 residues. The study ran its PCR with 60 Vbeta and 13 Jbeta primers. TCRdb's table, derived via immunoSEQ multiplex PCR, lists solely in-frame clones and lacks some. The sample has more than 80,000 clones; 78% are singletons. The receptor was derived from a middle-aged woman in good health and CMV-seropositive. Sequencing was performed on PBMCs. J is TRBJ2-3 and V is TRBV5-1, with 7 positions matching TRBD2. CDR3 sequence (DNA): TGCGCCAGCAGCTTGGAGAGCGGGGGCACAGATACGCAGTATTTT. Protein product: CASSLESGGTDTQYF.